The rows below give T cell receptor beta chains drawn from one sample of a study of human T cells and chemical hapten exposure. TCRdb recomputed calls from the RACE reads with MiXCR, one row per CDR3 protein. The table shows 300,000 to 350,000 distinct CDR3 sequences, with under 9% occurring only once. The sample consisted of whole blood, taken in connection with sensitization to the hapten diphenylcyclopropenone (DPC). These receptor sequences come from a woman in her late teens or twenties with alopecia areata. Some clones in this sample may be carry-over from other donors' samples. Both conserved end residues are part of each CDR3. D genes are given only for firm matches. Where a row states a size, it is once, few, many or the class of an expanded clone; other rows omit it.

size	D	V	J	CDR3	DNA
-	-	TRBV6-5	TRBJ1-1	CASKGETGDTEAFF	TGTGCCAGCAAAGGAGAGACGGGGGACACTGAAGCTTTCTTT
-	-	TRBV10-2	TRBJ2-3	CASTVGPGPPDTQYF	TGCGCCAGCACGGTCGGGCCAGGTCCCCCAGATACGCAGTATTTT
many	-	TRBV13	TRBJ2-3	CASSPVGALQYF	TGTGCCAGCAGCCCGGTGGGGGCCTTGCAGTATTTT
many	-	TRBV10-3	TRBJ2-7	CAISEKRTEREQYF	TGTGCCATCAGTGAAAAAAGGACAGAGAGGGAGCAGTACTTC
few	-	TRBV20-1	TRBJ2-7	CSARDPSGPPRDEQYF	TGCAGTGCTAGAGATCCTTCGGGGCCGCCAAGGGACGAGCAGTACTTC
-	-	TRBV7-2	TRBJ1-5	CASSLMGLKPQHF	TGTGCCAGCAGCTTAATGGGTTTGAAGCCCCAGCATTTT
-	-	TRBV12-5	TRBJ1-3	CASGLVIAGMSSGNTIYF	TGTGCTAGTGGTTTGGTAATAGCGGGCATGTCCTCTGGAAACACCATATATTTT
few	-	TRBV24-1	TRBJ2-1	CATSDRDLDEQFF	TGTGCCACCAGTGACCGGGACTTGGATGAGCAGTTCTTC
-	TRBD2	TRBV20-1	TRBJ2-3	CSAVSGGSTDTQYF	TGCAGTGCTGTTAGCGGGGGATCCACAGATACGCAGTATTTT
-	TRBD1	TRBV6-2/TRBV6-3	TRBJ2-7	CAIRRDSTYEQYF	TGTGCCATACGTCGGGACAGTACCTACGAGCAGTACTTC
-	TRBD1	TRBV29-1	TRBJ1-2	CSAEDRGIYGYTF	TGCAGCGCAGAGGACAGGGGGATCTATGGCTACACCTTC
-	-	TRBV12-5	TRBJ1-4	CASGHPAGQGEKLFF	TGTGCTAGTGGCCACCCGGCAGGGCAGGGTGAAAAACTGTTTTTT
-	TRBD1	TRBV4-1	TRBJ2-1	CASSQAGTGKDEQFF	TGCGCCAGCAGCCAAGCCGGGACAGGGAAGGATGAGCAGTTCTTC
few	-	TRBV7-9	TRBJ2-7	CASSFTSGQYF	TGTGCCAGCAGCTTCACCAGTGGGCAGTACTTC
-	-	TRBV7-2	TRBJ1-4	CASSFGGSLEKLFF	TGTGCCAGCAGCTTTGGGGGCTCGCTTGAAAAACTGTTTTTT
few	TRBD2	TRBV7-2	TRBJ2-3	CASSITSGGRDTQYF	TGTGCCAGCAGCATTACTAGCGGGGGGCGGGATACGCAGTATTTT
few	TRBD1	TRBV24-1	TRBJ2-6	CATSDFLPGQGSSGANVLTF	TGTGCCACCAGTGATTTTCTACCGGGACAGGGCTCCTCTGGGGCCAACGTCCTGACTTTC
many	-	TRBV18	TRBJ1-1	CASSPRTTGEEAFF	TGTGCCAGCTCACCAAGGACAACTGGCGAAGAAGCTTTCTTT
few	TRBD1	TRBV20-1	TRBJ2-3	CSARKSGGGTDTQYF	TGCAGTGCTAGAAAGTCAGGGGGCGGCACAGATACGCAGTATTTT
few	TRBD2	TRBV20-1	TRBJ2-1	CSARPLAGGRNEQFF	TGCAGTGCTCGACCCCTAGCGGGGGGGCGGAATGAGCAGTTCTTC
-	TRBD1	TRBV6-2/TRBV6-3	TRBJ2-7	CASSYWTGKSDEQYF	TGTGCCAGCAGTTACTGGACAGGGAAGTCGGACGAGCAGTACTTC
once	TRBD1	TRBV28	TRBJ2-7	CASSLRTGGNEQYF	TGTGCCAGCAGTTTAAGGACAGGGGGAAACGAGCAGTACTTC
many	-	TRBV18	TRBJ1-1	CASSGQSGRGAEAFF	TGTGCCAGCTCAGGGCAGAGTGGGAGAGGGGCTGAAGCTTTCTTT
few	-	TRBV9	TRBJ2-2	CASSLDFYTGELFF	TGTGCCAGCAGTCTTGACTTCTACACCGGGGAGCTGTTTTTT
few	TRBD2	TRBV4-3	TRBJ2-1	CASSLSVAGGRNEQFF	TGCGCCAGCAGCCTGTCTGTAGCGGGGGGGCGCAATGAGCAGTTCTTC
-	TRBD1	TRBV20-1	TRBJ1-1	CSATRGGEAFF	TGCAGTGCCACCAGGGGGGGTGAAGCTTTCTTT
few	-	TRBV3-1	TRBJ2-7	CASSIGWAGRYEQYF	TGTGCCAGCAGCATTGGATGGGCAGGGAGGTACGAGCAGTACTTC
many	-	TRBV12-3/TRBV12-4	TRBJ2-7	CASSSTPWGEQYF	TGTGCCAGCAGTTCGACACCGTGGGGAGAGCAGTACTTC
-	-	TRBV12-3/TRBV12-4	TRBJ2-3	CASSLGASSSTDTQYF	TGTGCCAGCAGTTTAGGGGCCAGTTCTAGCACAGATACGCAGTATTTT
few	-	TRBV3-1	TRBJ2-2	CASSDLLGEDTGELFF	TGTGCCAGCAGTGACTTATTGGGGGAAGACACCGGGGAGCTGTTTTTT
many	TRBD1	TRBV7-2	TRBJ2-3	CASSRGTGVLTDTQYF	TGTGCCAGCAGCCGTGGGACAGGCGTGTTGACAGATACGCAGTATTTT
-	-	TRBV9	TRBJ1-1	CASRASGTEAFF	TGTGCCAGCAGGGCCAGTGGGACTGAAGCTTTCTTT
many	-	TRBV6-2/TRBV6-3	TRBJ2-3	CASSYPSADTQYF	TGTGCCAGCAGTTATCCAAGCGCAGATACGCAGTATTTT
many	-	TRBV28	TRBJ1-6	CASRSQGSPLHF	TGTGCCAGCAGGTCACAAGGTTCACCCCTCCACTTT
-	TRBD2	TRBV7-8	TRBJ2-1	CASSLVSNRGLATHNEQFF	TGTGCCAGCAGCTTAGTGTCTAATAGGGGACTAGCGACCCACAATGAGCAGTTCTTC
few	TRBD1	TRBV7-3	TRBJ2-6	CASSPGTGIYSGANVLTF	TGTGCCAGCAGCCCAGGGACAGGGATTTACTCTGGGGCCAACGTCCTGACTTTC
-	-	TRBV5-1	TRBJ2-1	CASSQAGHSSYNEQFF	TGCGCCAGCAGCCAGGCGGGACATAGCTCCTACAATGAGCAGTTCTTC
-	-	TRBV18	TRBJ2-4	CASSPQGAKNIQYF	TGTGCCAGCTCACCGCAGGGAGCCAAAAACATTCAGTACTTC
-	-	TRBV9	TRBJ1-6	CASNRGQGKNSPLHF	TGTGCCAGCAACCGGGGGCAGGGAAAAAATTCACCCCTCCACTTT
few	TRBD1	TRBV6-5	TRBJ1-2	CATCGQGARGYTF	TGTGCCACCTGCGGACAGGGGGCGCGGGGCTACACCTTC
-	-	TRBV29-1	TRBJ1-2	CSVEDRDNGYGYTF	TGCAGCGTTGAAGATCGGGATAACGGCTATGGCTACACCTTC
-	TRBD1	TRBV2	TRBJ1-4	CAIPWPQGDEKLFF	TGTGCCATCCCCTGGCCCCAGGGGGATGAAAAACTGTTTTTT
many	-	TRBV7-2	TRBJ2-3	CASSPTISSTDTQYF	TGTGCCAGCAGCCCCACTATTTCTAGCACAGATACGCAGTATTTT
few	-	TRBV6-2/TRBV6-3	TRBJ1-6	CASSYPTGRHYNSPLHF	TGTGCCAGCAGTTACCCGACGGGACGGCACTATAATTCACCCCTCCACTTT